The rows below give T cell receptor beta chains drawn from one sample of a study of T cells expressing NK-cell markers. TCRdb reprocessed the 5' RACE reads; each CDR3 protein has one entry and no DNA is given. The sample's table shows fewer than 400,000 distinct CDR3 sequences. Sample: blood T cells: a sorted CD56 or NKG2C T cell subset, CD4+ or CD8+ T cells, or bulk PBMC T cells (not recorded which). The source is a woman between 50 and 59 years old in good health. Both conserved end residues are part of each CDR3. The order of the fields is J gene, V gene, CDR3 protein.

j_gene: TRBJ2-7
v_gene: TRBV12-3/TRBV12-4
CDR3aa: CASSFRGGSSEQYF

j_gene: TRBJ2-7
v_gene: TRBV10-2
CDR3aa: CASSEQRAAQYF

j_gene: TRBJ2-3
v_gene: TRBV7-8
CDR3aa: CASSSISGRAWDTQYF

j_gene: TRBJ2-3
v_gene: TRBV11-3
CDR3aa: CASSLGPTDTQYF

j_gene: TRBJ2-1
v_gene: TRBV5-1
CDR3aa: CASSLTSGRWNEQFF

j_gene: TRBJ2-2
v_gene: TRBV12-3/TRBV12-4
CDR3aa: CASTPSGYTGELFF

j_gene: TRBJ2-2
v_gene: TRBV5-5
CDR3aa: CASSLKGGDTGELFF

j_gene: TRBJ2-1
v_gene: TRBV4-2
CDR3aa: CASSQAETPPLNEQFF

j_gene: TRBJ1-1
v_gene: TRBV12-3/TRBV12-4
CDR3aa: CASSLPDRWNTEAFF

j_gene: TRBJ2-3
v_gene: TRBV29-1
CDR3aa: CSGKQGTDTQYF

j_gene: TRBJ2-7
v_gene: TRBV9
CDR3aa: CASSAQLAGVAEQYF

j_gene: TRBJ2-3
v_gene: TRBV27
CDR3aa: CASRPIKRADTQYF

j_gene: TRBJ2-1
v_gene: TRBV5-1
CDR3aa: CASSSTDWDEQFF

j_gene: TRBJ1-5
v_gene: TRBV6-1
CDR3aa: CASSATGSLEQPQHF

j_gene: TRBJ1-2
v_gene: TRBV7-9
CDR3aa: CASSAVLGWGGYTF

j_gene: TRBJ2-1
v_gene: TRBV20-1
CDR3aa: CSATVREDEQFF

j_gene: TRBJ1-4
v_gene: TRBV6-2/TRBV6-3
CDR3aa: CASQSVELGQKLFF

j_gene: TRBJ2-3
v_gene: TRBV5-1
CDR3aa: CASRTTLAGAETDTQYF

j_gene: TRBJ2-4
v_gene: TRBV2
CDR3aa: CASSPLGLADLDGAKNIQYF

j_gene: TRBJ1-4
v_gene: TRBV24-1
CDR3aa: CATSDRGVENEKLFF

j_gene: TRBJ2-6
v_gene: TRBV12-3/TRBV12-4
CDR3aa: CASSFPGLLGVLTF

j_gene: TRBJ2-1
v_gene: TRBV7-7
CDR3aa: CASSLGWDPNRNEQFF

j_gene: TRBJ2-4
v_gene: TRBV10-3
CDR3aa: CAISSTGSRAKNIQYF

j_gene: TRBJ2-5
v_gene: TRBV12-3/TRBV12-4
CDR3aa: CASSLSRSETQYF

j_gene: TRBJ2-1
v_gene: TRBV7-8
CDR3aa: CASLEGPGPNEQFF

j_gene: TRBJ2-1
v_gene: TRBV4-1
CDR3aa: CASSQQRANNEQFF

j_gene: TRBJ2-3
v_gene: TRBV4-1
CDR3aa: CASSQGPDRVATDTQYF

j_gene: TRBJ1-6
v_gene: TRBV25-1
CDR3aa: CASSESGQGLLDSPLHF

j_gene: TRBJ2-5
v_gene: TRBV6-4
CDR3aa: CASSPGQGREETQYF

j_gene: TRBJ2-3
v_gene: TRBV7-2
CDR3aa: CASSYLGLAGSTDTQYF

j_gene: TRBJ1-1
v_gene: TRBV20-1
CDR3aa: CSARDPKLNTEAFF

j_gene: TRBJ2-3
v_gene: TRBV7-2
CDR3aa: CASSHLGTADTQYF

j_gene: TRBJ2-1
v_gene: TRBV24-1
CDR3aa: CATSDLRREGHRFF

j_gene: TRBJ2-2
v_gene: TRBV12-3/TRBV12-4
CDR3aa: CASSQIVGELFF

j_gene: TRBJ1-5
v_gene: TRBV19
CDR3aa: CASIPRGGNQPQHF

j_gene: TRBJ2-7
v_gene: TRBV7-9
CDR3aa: CASSGRGLNEQYF

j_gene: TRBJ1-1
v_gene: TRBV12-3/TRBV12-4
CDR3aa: CASSFGEYTEAFF

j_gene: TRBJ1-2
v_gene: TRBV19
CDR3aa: CASSIKPIGYGYTF

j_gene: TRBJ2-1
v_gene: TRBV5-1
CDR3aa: CASSRNPGNEQFF

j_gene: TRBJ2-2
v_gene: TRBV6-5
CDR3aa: CASGAGPTTLSHTGELFF

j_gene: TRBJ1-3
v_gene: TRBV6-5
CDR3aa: CASSYLGQGINTGNTIYF

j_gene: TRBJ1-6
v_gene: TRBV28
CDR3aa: CASSLVGGSDSSPLHF

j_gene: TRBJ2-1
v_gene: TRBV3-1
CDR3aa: CASSPHVGSNEQFF

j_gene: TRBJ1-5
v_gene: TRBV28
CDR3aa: CASKGGVHQPQHF

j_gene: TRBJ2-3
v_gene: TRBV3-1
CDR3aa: CASSQEPRGTDTQYF

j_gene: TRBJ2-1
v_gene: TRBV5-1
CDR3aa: CASSLGGIIEQFF

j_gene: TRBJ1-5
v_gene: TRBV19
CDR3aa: CATQARGTQPQHF

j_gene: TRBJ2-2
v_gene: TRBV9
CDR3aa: CASSSHGGNTGELFF

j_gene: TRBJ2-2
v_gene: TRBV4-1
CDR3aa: CASRLGGLAGGPNTGELFF

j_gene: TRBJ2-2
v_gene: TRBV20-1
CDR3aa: CSASSGRNGELFF

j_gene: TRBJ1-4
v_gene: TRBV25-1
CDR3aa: CASRGQLNEKLFF

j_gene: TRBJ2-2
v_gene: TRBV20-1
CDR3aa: CSARDLVGGDVGELFF

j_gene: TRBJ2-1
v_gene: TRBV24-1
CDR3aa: CATSDTPGTSGRRQFF

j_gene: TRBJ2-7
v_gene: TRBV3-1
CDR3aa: CASSHQGQSWEQYF

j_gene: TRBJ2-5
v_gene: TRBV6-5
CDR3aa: CASRDPWETQYF